The 32 T cell receptor beta chains below come from one sample, sequenced in a study of T cells in Graves' hyperthyroidism and ophthalmopathy. TCR beta CDR3 sequences were amplified from RNA transcripts. HTBI primers were the set used in a first-round RT-PCR of the TCR CDR3. A single record per CDR3 protein comes from TCRdb applying MiXCR to the multiplex PCR reads. Of 600,000 to 750,000 distinct CDR3 sequences in the sample, 17% were seen once. Sample: blood. These TCRs come from a man aged 50 or older with Graves' hyperthyroidism.

V is TRBV7-2 and J is TRBJ2-1; D remains ambiguous. CDR3 size: 14 residues. The germline V gene has CDR1 SGHTA and CDR2 FQGNSA. V was pared by 8 bases and J by 5 bases, with 16 bases between. CDR3 DNA: TGTGCCAGCCACTGGGCCATAAAAGACAATGAGCAGTTCTTC. This gives the protein CASHWAIKDNEQFF.

This clonotype was detected many times. J is TRBJ1-2 and V is TRBV2; a possible D gene is TRBD1 (5 bases). The CDR3 spans 16 residues. The V gene lost 1 base and the J gene lost 4 bases, with 16 bases spanning the gap. Per the germline V gene, CDR1 is SNHLY and CDR2 is FYNNEI. This CDR3 is CASSEDLVGGTYGYTF. The CDR3 coding sequence is TGTGCCAGCAGTGAAGACCTGGTGGGAGGGACCTATGGCTACACCTTC.

This clonotype was seen only a few times. CDR3 residues: CASSLGGVSGAFF. DNA for the CDR3: TGCGCCAGCAGCTTGGGAGGGGTTTCTGGAGCTTTCTTT. The chain couples TRBV5-1 to TRBJ1-1, with D possibly TRBD1 on 5 matching bases. CDR1 and CDR2 (germline): SGHRS, YFSETQ. This CDR3 contains 13 residues. The V gene lost 0 bases and the J gene lost 10 bases, with 13 bases spanning the gap.

This clonotype was seen only a few times. V gene TRBV6-5 combines with J gene TRBJ2-3, with TRBD1 matching 11 bases. This CDR3 region has 14 residues. The V and J ends lost 4 bases and 6 bases, in that order; junction bases with no gene match: 3. The germline CDR1 and CDR2 sequences are MNHEY and SVGAGI. The chain's CDR3 is CASSWDRGSDTQYF. Here the CDR3 DNA reads TGTGCCAGCAGTTGGGACAGGGGGTCGGATACGCAGTATTTT.

This clonotype was seen only a few times. J is TRBJ1-1 and V is TRBV5-1; D is unclear. Germline V gene sequence: CDR1 SGHRS, CDR2 YFSETQ. The CDR3 covers 14 residues. The V gene lost 5 bases and the J gene lost 1 base, with 12 bases spanning the gap. The CDR3 sequence: CASRKPNTNTEAFF. DNA of the CDR3: TGCGCCAGCAGGAAACCAAACACGAACACTGAAGCTTTCTTT.

A single count supports this clonotype. V gene TRBV28 combines with J gene TRBJ2-7, with TRBD2 identical over 9 bases. J lost 0 bases, V lost 2 bases, and 8 bases had no gene match. Germline V gene data show CDR1 as MDHEN and CDR2 as SYDVKM. The CDR3 has 17 residues. As DNA, the CDR3 is TGTGCCAGCAGTTTACTAGCGGGGTGGGAGTTCTCCTACGAGCAGTACTTC. This sequence encodes CASSLLAGWEFSYEQYF.

This clonotype was seen many times. This chain links TRBV11-3 with TRBJ2-2, with D perhaps being TRBD1 or TRBD2 (5 bases each). The CDR3 sequence is 12 residues long. The germline V gene encodes CDR1 SGHNT and CDR2 YENEEA. V dropped 8 bases and J dropped 4 bases, with 8 bases sitting between them. The CDR3 nucleotides are TGTGCCAGCGGTGGGGGCACCGGGGAGCTGTTTTTT. Protein product: CASGGGTGELFF.

V gene TRBV29-1 combines with J gene TRBJ1-2, with D hard to call. CDR1 is SQVTM and CDR2 is ANQGSEA in the germline V gene. V gave up 4 bases and J gave up 8 bases, with 5 bases separating them. The CDR3 runs to 9 residues. The CDR3 sequence is CSVGGGYTF. CDR3 DNA: TGCAGCGTTGGTGGGGGCTACACCTTC.

V and J are TRBV6-1 and TRBJ2-3; D not resolved. Trimming stripped 3 bases from V and 1 base from J, with 11 bases between. Germline V gene sequence: CDR1 MNHNS, CDR2 SASEGT. This CDR3 is built from 15 residues. The CDR3 DNA reads TGTGCCAGCAGTGAGTGGCCCGTAGGCACAGATACGCAGTATTTT. It is translated as CASSEWPVGTDTQYF.

This clonotype was counted ten times or more. The chain recombines TRBV18 with TRBJ2-3; D gene unclear. V gave up 1 base and J gave up 0 bases, with 11 bases separating them. CDR1 is KGHSH, CDR2 LQKENI, per germline. The length of the CDR3 is 16 residues. The DNA for the CDR3 is TGTGCCAGCTCACCACGCGTACGATCTAGCACAGATACGCAGTATTTT. This translates into CASSPRVRSSTDTQYF.

At least ten counts were recorded for this clonotype. V gene TRBV28 combines with J gene TRBJ2-7; a weak D match, TRBD1 (6 bases). The ends were cut back, 5 bases at V and 3 bases at J, with 11 bases in the middle. The CDR3 has 13 amino acids. Germline CDR1 reads MDHEN; CDR2 reads SYDVKM. Here the CDR3 DNA reads TGTGCCAGCAGTCCCCGGACAGACTACGAGCAGTACTTC. Its translation: CASSPRTDYEQYF.

There are many counts of this clonotype. This chain connects TRBV11-2 to TRBJ2-7; D unresolved. The CDR3 spans 14 residues. Between the trimmed V and J ends, which lost 1 base and 2 bases, there was a span of 9 bases. The V gene's germline CDR1 is SGHAT and CDR2 FQNNGV. The CDR3: CASSLVQAAYEQYF. The CDR3 DNA follows: TGTGCCAGCAGCTTAGTCCAGGCCGCCTACGAGCAGTACTTC.

The gene calls are TRBV20-1 and TRBJ2-1; D is perhaps TRBD2 (5 bases). In germline, CDR1 is DFQATT, CDR2 SNEGSKA (reference sequence). V gave up 8 bases and J gave up 0 bases, with 11 bases separating them. There are 13 residues in the CDR3. The CDR3 DNA reads as TGCAGTTGCCACGGGGTCTCCTACAATGAGCAGTTCTTC. Amino acid sequence: CSCHGVSYNEQFF.

The chain employs TRBV7-2 and TRBJ1-2, with 7 positions matching TRBD1. Germline CDR1 is SGHTA and CDR2 is FQGNSA. Trimming took 3 bases from V and 4 from J; bases not matched to a gene: 5. The CDR3 is made up of 14 amino acids. The CDR3 nucleotides read TGTGCCAGCAGCTTTAGGGGGCCGGTCTATGGCTACACCTTC. Protein sequence: CASSFRGPVYGYTF.

Only a few counts were recorded for this clonotype. The chain has TRBV7-8 and TRBJ2-7, with D unresolved. Trimming removed 3 bases from V and 4 bases from J, with 13 bases in between. CDR1 is SGHVS, CDR2 FQNEAQ, per germline. This CDR3 is 14 amino acids long. The CDR3 protein is CASSLHRPLYEQYF. In DNA form, the CDR3 reads TGTGCCAGCAGCTTGCATAGGCCCCTATACGAGCAGTACTTC.

This clonotype has ten or more counts. J is TRBJ2-2 and V is TRBV11-2, with unresolved D. The CDR3 covers 14 residues. V was trimmed by 0 bases and J by 6 bases, leaving 8 bases between them. Germline V CDR1 and CDR2: SGHAT, FQNNGV. CDR3 in amino acids: CASSLEYAPGELFF. The CDR3 DNA follows: TGTGCCAGCAGCTTAGAATATGCTCCCGGGGAGCTGTTTTTT.

This clonotype was seen many times. This chain uses TRBV11-2 with TRBJ1-6; TRBD1 aligns across 9 bases. The ends lost 2 bases at V and 7 bases at J; junction bases unmatched: 3. This CDR3 is 15 amino acids long. Germline V gene lookup returns CDR1 SGHAT and CDR2 FQNNGV. The CDR3 is CASSLYGTGNSPLHF. DNA of the CDR3: TGTGCCAGCAGCTTATACGGGACAGGGAATTCACCCCTCCACTTT. Looking up the rest from reference TRBV11-2 and TRBJ1-6 gives the full variable domain: EAGVAQSPRYKIIEKRQSVAFWCNPISGHATLYWYQQILGQGPKLLIQFQNNGVVDDSQLPKDRFSAERLKGVDSTLKIQPAKLEDSAVYLCASSLYGTGNSPLHFGNGTRLTVT.

The rearrangement links TRBV25-1 to TRBJ1-1; maybe TRBD1 (6 bases). This CDR3 spans 14 amino acids. V was shortened by 3 bases and J by 2 bases, with 10 bases between the two germline ends. The germline V gene encodes CDR1 MGHDK and CDR2 SYGVNS. DNA of the CDR3: TGTGCCAGCAGTGATACCAGGGGAAACACTGAAGCTTTCTTT. Its protein product is CASSDTRGNTEAFF. Full variable domain (missing parts from reference TRBV25-1 and TRBJ1-1): EADIYQTPRYLVIGTGKKITLECSQTMGHDKMYWYQQDPGMELHLIHYSYGVNSTEKGDLSSESTVSRIRTEHFPLTLESARPSHTSQYLCASSDTRGNTEAFFGQGTRLTVV.

The chain has TRBV5-1 and TRBJ1-3; D is perhaps TRBD1 (5 bases). V was shortened by 4 bases and J by 3 bases, with 17 bases between the two germline ends. The CDR3 loop spans 16 amino acids. Germline CDR1 SGHRS, CDR2 YFSETQ. CDR3 DNA: TGCGCCAGCAGCCAGGGTTCTGGCAGGGTTGGAAACACCATATATTTT. The encoded protein is CASSQGSGRVGNTIYF.

J is TRBJ2-4 and V is TRBV28; D is possibly TRBD1 (6 bases). From germline, CDR1 is MDHEN and CDR2 SYDVKM. This CDR3 region has 17 residues. V was pared by 5 bases and J by 6 bases, with 23 bases between. CDR3 residues: CASSIPNRQDLVNIQYF. The CDR3 DNA is TGTGCCAGCAGTATCCCGAACCGACAGGACCTAGTAAACATTCAGTACTTC.

CDR3 in DNA: TGTGCCAGTAACACCATTATGGGGGCCGGGGGAATACAGCCCCAGCATTTT. Its protein is CASNTIMGAGGIQPQHF. This sequence joins TRBV19 and TRBJ1-5; possible D gene TRBD1, 6 bases. Trimming stripped 7 bases from V and 7 bases from J, with 26 bases between. This CDR3 is built from 17 residues. The germline gives CDR1 LNHDA, CDR2 SQIVND (reference sequence).

This clonotype showed up many times. The chain is built from TRBV7-9 and TRBJ2-1; the D gene is possibly TRBD2 (6 bases). Germline assignment: CDR1 SEHNR and CDR2 FQNEAQ (reference sequence). V shed 0 bases and J shed 0 bases, with 9 bases lying between them. This CDR3 comprises 16 residues. The CDR3 region is CASSLARGGSYNEQFF. Here the CDR3 DNA reads TGTGCCAGCAGCTTAGCGCGGGGCGGCTCCTACAATGAGCAGTTCTTC.

This clonotype showed up many times. The J gene is TRBJ2-7, the V gene TRBV10-1; the D gene is possibly TRBD2 (5 bases). V was clipped by 4 bases and J by 5 bases, with 12 bases between them. The germline CDR1 and CDR2 sequences are WNHNN and SYGVQD (reference sequence). The length of the CDR3 is 13 residues. The CDR3 nucleotides read TGCGCCAGCAGTGCGACTACGGACCACGAGCAGTACTTC. Protein sequence: CASSATTDHEQYF.

This clonotype was observed a few times. The CDR3 is CASSTWDEKLFF. The DNA of the CDR3 is TGTGCCAGCAGTACATGGGATGAAAAACTGTTTTTT. The chain has TRBV28 and TRBJ1-4; no clear D gene. The germline V and J ends were trimmed by 5 bases and 6 bases, with 7 bases remaining between them. In germline, CDR1 is MDHEN, CDR2 SYDVKM. The CDR3 is 12 amino acids.

This clonotype has a handful of counts. The rearrangement joins TRBV28 to TRBJ2-3, with 7 positions matching TRBD1. The CDR3 runs to 13 residues. Germline V gene sequence: CDR1 MDHEN, CDR2 SYDVKM. V lost 6 bases to trimming and J lost 6 bases; unmatched junction nucleotides: 6. The CDR3 reads CASSRGISDTQYF. In DNA form, the CDR3 reads TGTGCCAGCAGCAGGGGGATTAGTGATACGCAGTATTTT.

This clonotype was seen more than once but under ten times. This chain uses TRBV19 with TRBJ2-3, with 7 bases that match TRBD2. CDR1 is LNHDA, CDR2 SQIVND, per germline (reference sequence). This CDR3 is 16 amino acids long. With V trimmed by 6 bases and J by 6 bases, 15 bases remained unmatched. CDR3 bases: TGTGCCAGTAGCTCCCTCGGCGCGGGAGACGCGGATACGCAGTATTTT. It codes for CASSSLGAGDADTQYF. Full variable domain (rest looked up from reference TRBV19 and TRBJ2-3): DGGITQSPKYLFRKEGQNVTLSCEQNLNHDAMYWYRQDPGQGLRLIYYSQIVNDFQKGDIAEGYSVSREKKESFPLTVTSAQKNPTAFYLCASSSLGAGDADTQYFGPGTRLTVL.

There are many counts of this clonotype. The genes are TRBV20-1 and TRBJ2-3, with TRBD2 matching 7 bases. This CDR3 comprises 14 residues. Looked up from germline, CDR1 is DFQATT and CDR2 is SNEGSKA (reference sequence). After removal of 4 bases from V and 5 bases from J, the junction contained 9 bases not matched to a gene. The CDR3 DNA sequence: TGCAGTGCTACACCGGGAGGCCGGCTAGATACGCAGTATTTT. It translates to CSATPGGRLDTQYF.

The V call is TRBV2, the J call TRBJ2-5, with 10 bases identical to TRBD1. The CDR3 has 16 residues. Germline loops: CDR1 SNHLY, CDR2 FYNNEI. J was trimmed by 5 bases and V by 4 bases; bases with no gene match: 10. This chain's CDR3 is CASSGGDRGFMETQYF. CDR3 nucleotide sequence: TGTGCCAGCAGTGGAGGGGACAGGGGATTTATGGAGACCCAGTACTTC. The full variable domain, rest sourced from reference TRBV2 and TRBJ2-5, is EPEVTQTPSHQVTQMGQEVILRCVPISNHLYFYWYRQILGQKVEFLVSFYNNEISEKSEIFDDQFSVERPDGSNFTLKIRSTKLEDSAMYFCASSGGDRGFMETQYFGPGTRLLVL.

Many counts were recorded for this clonotype. The rearrangement joins TRBV30 to TRBJ1-1; D is undetermined. The germline gives CDR1 GTSNPN, CDR2 SVGIG (reference sequence). The CDR3 totals 16 residues. Trimming took 2 bases from V and 4 from J, leaving 20 bases between them. CDR3 amino acids: CAWSPRGLRVGTEAFF. DNA for the CDR3: TGTGCCTGGAGTCCACGGGGTCTCCGGGTGGGCACTGAAGCTTTCTTT.

This clonotype was counted a few times. V and J are TRBV30 and TRBJ1-5; no definite D call. This CDR3 is 14 amino acids long. V lost 0 bases to trimming and J lost 5 bases, with 11 bases between them. Germline CDR1 reads GTSNPN; CDR2 reads SVGIG (reference sequence). CDR3 region: CAWSVRNIYQPQHF. Here the CDR3 DNA reads TGTGCCTGGAGTGTACGCAATATTTATCAGCCCCAGCATTTT.

This clonotype was observed a few times. The chain has TRBV29-1 and TRBJ2-1; 14 bases align to TRBD2. V shed 3 bases and J 4 bases; nucleotides not matched to a gene: 8. The CDR3 runs to 17 residues. Germline loops: CDR1 SQVTM, CDR2 ANQGSEA. The DNA for the CDR3 is TGCAGCGTTGATAGACTAGCGGGAGGGCGATTGTACAATGAGCAGTTCTTC. This encodes CSVDRLAGGRLYNEQFF.

This clonotype showed up many times. CDR3 protein: CASSLGLQGIYNEQFF. The DNA for the CDR3 is TGTGCCAGCAGCTTAGGGTTGCAGGGGATCTACAATGAGCAGTTCTTC. V and J are TRBV11-3 and TRBJ2-1; a weak D match, TRBD1 (6 bases). Trimming removed 1 base from V and 3 bases from J, with 13 bases in between. Germline CDR1 reads SGHNT; CDR2 reads YENEEA. The CDR3 has 16 residues.